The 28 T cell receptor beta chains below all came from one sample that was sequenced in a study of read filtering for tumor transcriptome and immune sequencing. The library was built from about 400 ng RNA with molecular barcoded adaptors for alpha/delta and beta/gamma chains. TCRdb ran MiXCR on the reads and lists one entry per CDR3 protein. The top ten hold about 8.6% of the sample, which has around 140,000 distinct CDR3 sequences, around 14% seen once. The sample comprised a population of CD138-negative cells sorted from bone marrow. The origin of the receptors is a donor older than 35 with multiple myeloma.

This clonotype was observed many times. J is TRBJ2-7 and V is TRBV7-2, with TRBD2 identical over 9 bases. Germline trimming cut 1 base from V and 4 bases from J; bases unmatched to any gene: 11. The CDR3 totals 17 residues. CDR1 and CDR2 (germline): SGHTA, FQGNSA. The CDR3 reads CASSLGPSGKGIYEQYF. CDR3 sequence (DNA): TGTGCCAGCAGCTTAGGACCTAGCGGGAAGGGGATTTACGAGCAGTACTTC.

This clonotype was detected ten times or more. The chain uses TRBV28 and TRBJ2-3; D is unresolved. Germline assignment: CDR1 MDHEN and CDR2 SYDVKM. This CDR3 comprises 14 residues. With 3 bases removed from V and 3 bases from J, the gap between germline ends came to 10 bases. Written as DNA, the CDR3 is TGTGCCAGCAGTTTTGTCATGGGGACAGATACGCAGTATTTT. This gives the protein CASSFVMGTDTQYF.

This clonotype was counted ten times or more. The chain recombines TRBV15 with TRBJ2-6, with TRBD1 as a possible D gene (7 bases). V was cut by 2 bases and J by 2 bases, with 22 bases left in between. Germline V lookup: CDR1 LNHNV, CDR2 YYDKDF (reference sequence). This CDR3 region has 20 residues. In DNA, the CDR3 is TGTGCCACCAGCAGATTCTCAGGGTTACAGGGGAGGACTGGGGCCAACGTCCTGACTTTC. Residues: CATSRFSGLQGRTGANVLTF.

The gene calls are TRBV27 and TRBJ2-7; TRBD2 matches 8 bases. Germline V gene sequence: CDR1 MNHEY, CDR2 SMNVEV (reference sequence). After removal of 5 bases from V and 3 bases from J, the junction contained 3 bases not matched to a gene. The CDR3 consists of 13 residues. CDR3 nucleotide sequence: TGTGCCAGCAGTCCGACTAGCGACTACGAGCAGTACTTC. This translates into CASSPTSDYEQYF.

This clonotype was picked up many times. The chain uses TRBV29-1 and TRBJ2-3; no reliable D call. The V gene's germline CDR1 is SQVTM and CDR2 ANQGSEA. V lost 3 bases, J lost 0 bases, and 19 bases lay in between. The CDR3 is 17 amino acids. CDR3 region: CSVDIVRGGASTDTQYF. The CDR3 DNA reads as TGCAGCGTTGATATTGTTCGAGGCGGAGCTAGCACAGATACGCAGTATTTT.

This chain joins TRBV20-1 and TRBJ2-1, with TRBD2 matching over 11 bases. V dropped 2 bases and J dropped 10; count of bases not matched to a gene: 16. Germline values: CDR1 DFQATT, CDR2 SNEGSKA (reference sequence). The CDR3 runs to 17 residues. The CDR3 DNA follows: TGCAGTGCTAGATCAACAACCGGGACTAGCGGTTACAGAGAGCAGTTCTTC. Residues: CSARSTTGTSGYREQFF.

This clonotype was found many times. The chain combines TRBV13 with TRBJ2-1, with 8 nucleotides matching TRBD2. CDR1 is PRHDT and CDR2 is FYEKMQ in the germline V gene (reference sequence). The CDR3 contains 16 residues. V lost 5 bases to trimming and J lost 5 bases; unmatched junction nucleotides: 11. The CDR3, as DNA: TGTGCCAGCAGCCCCTACGGGACTAGGGGGGACAATGAGCAGTTCTTC. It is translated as CASSPYGTRGDNEQFF.

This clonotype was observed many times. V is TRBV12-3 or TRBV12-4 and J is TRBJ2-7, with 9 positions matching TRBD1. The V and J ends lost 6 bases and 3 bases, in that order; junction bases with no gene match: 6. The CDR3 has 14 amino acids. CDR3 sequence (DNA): TGTGCCAGCAGCCGTAGGGACAGGGACTACGAGCAGTACTTC. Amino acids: CASSRRDRDYEQYF.

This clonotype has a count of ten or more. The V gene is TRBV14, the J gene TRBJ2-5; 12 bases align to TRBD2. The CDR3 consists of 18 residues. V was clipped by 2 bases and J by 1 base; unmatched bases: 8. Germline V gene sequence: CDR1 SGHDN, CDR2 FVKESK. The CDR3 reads CASSQRGPGLAGQETQYF. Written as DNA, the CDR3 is TGTGCCAGCAGCCAAAGAGGACCGGGACTAGCGGGCCAAGAGACCCAGTACTTC.

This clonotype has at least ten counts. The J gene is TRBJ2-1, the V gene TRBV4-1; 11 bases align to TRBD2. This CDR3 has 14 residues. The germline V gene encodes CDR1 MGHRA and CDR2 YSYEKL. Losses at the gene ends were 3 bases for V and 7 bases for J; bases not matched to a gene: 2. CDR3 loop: CASSQLAGGNEQFF. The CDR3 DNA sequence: TGCGCCAGCAGCCAGCTAGCGGGAGGAAATGAGCAGTTCTTC.

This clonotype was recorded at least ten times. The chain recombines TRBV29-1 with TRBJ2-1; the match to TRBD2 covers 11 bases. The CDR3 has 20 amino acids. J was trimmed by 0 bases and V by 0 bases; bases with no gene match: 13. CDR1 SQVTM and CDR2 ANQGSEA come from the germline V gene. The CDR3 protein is CSVEDMRDGTSGRSYNEQFF. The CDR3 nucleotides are TGCAGCGTTGAAGATATGAGGGACGGGACTAGCGGACGCTCCTACAATGAGCAGTTCTTC.

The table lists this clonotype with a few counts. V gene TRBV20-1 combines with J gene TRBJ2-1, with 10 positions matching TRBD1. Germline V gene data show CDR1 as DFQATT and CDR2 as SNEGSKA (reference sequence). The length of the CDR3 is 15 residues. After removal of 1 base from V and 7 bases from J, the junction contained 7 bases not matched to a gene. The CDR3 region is CSARGPGQGINEQFF. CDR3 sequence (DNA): TGCAGTGCTAGAGGACCGGGACAGGGGATAAATGAGCAGTTCTTC.

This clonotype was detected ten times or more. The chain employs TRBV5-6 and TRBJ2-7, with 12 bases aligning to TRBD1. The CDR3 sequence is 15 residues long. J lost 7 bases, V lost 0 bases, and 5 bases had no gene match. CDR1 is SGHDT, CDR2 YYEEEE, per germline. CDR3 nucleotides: TGTGCCAGCAGCTTGGTGGGACAGGGGGCGGTTGAGCAGTACTTC. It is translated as CASSLVGQGAVEQYF.

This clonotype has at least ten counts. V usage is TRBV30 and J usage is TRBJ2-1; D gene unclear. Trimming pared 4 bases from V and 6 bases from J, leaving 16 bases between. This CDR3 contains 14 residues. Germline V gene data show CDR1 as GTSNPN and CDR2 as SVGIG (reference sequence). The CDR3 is CAWKLAGVGNEQFF. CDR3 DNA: TGTGCCTGGAAATTAGCTGGAGTAGGCAATGAGCAGTTCTTC.

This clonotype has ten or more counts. DNA of the CDR3: TGTGCCAGCAGCCATTTTCTAGAAACCGGGGAGCTGTTTTTT. This gives the protein CASSHFLETGELFF. The chain joins TRBV7-9 to TRBJ2-2; no firm D call. Germline CDR1 and CDR2: SEHNR and FQNEAQ (reference sequence). Trimming took off 5 bases at V and 5 bases at J, with 12 bases between the two ends. This CDR3 is 14 amino acids long.

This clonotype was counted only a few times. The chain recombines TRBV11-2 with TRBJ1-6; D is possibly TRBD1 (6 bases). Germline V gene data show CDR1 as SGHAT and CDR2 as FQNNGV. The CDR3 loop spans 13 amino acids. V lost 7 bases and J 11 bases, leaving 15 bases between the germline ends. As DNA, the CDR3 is TGTGCCAGCAACATGGCACAGGGAACACCCCTCCACTTT. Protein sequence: CASNMAQGTPLHF.

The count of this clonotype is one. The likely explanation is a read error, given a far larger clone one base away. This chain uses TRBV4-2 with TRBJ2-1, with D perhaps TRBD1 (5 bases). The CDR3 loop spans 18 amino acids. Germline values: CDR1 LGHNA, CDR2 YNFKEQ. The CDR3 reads CASSSHTSGASSYSEQFF. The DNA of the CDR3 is TGTGCCAGCAGCTCCCATACCTCTGGGGCCTCCTCCTACAGTGAGCAGTTCTTC.

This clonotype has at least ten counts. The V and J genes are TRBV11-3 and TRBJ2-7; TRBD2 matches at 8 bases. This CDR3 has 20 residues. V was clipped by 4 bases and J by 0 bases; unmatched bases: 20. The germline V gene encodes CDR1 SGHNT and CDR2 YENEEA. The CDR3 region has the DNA TGTGCCAGCAGCTCCCGACTCGGGGGGCTAGCGGGCATAACCTCCTACGAGCAGTACTTC. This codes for CASSSRLGGLAGITSYEQYF. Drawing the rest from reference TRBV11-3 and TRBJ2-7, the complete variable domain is EAGVVQSPRYKIIEKKQPVAFWCNPISGHNTLYWYLQNLGQGPELLIRYENEEAVDDSQLPKDRFSAERLKGVDSTLKIQPAELGDSAVYLCASSSRLGGLAGITSYEQYFGPGTRLTVT.

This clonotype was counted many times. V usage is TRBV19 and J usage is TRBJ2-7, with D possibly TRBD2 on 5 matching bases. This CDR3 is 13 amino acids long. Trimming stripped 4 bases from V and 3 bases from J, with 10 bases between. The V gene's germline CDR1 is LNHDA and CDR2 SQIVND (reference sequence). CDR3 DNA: TGTGCCAGTAGTAGAGGAGGAGACTACGAGCAGTACTTC. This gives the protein CASSRGGDYEQYF. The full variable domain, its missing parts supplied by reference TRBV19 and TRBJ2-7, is DGGITQSPKYLFRKEGQNVTLSCEQNLNHDAMYWYRQDPGQGLRLIYYSQIVNDFQKGDIAEGYSVSREKKESFPLTVTSAQKNPTAFYLCASSRGGDYEQYFGPGTRLTVT.

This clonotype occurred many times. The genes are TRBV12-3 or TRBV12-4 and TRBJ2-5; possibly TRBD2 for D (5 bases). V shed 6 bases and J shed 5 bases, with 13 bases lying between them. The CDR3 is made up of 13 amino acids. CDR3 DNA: TGTGCCAGCAGCCCGGACTTTTTGGAGACCCAGTACTTC. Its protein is CASSPDFLETQYF.

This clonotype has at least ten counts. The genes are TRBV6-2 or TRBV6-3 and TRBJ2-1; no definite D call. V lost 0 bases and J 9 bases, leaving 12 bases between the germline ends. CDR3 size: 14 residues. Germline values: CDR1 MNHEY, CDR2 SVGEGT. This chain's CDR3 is CASSYSSLSPEQFF. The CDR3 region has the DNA TGTGCCAGCAGTTACTCGAGTTTGTCCCCTGAGCAGTTCTTC.

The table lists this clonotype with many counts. CDR3: CSASGGSGSYEQYF. The CDR3, as DNA: TGCAGCGCCTCGGGCGGTAGCGGGAGTTACGAGCAGTACTTC. The chain uses TRBV29-1 and TRBJ2-7; 9 bases map to TRBD2. CDR1 SQVTM and CDR2 ANQGSEA come from the germline V gene. With 7 bases clipped from V and 4 bases from J, the junction kept 11 bases outside the gene matches. The CDR3 runs 14 residues.

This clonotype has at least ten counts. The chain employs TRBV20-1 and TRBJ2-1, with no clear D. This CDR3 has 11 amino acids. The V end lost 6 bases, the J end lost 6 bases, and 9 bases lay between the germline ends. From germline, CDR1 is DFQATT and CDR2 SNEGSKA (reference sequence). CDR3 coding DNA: TGCAGTGCGCACTCGGGCAATGAGCAGTTCTTC. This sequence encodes CSAHSGNEQFF.

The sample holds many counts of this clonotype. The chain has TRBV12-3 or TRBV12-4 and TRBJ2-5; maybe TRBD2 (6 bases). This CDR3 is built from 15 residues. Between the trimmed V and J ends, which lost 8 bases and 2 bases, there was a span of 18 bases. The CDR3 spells CASGWGLEDQETQYF. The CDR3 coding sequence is TGTGCCAGCGGATGGGGACTGGAAGATCAAGAGACCCAGTACTTC.

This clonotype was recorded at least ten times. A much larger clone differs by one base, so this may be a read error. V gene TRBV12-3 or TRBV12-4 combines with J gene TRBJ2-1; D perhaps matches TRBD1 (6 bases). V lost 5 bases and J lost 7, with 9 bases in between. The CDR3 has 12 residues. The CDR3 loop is CASSLRGNEQFF. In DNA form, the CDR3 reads TGTGCCAGCAGTCTGAGGGGGAATGAGCAGTTCTTC.

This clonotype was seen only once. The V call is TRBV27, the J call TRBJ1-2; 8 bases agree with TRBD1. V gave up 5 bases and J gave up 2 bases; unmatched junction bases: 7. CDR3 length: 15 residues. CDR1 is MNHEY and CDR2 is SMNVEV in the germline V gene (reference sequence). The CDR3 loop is CASSERQGRNYGYTF. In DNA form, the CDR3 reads TGTGCCAGCAGTGAACGACAGGGGAGGAACTATGGCTACACCTTC.

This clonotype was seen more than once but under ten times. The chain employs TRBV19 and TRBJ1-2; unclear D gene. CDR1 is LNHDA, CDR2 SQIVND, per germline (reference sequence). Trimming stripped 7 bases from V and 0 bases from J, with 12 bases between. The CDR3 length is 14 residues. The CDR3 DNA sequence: TGTGCCAGTACCACCTCGTCGGCTAACTATGGCTACACCTTC. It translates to CASTTSSANYGYTF. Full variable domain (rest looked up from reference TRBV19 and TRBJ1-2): DGGITQSPKYLFRKEGQNVTLSCEQNLNHDAMYWYRQDPGQGLRLIYYSQIVNDFQKGDIAEGYSVSREKKESFPLTVTSAQKNPTAFYLCASTTSSANYGYTFGSGTRLTVV.

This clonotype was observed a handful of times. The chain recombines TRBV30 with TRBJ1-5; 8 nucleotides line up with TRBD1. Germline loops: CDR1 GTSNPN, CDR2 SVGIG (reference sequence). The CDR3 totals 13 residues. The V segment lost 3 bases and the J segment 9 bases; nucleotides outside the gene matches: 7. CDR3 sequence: CAWRETGARPQHF. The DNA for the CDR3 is TGTGCCTGGAGGGAGACAGGGGCTCGGCCCCAGCATTTT. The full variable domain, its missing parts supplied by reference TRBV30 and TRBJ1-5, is SQTIHQWPATLVQPVGSPLSLECTVEGTSNPNLYWYRQAAGRGLQLLFYSVGIGQISSEVPQNLSASRPQDRQFILSSKKLLLSDSGFYLCAWRETGARPQHFGDGTRLSIL.